This is a list of T cell receptor beta chains from one sample in a study of blood T cell repertoires in COVID-19. Libraries were prepared by immunoSEQ multiplex PCR; TCRdb keeps only in-frame clonotypes and omits some of them. The repertoire holds some 150,000 clones, approximately 85% seen once, with approximately 8% in the top ten. Sequenced sample: peripheral blood. These receptors all stem from a woman aged 55-70 years with COVID-19, enrolled during active disease. Both conserved end residues are part of each CDR3. D genes are given only for firm matches. Clone size, where shown, is once, few, many, or a class for clones that have expanded.

J: TRBJ2-3
D: TRBD2
size: .
V: TRBV29-1
CDR3: CSVDLGLAAPDTQYF
DNA: TGCAGCGTTGATCTCGGACTAGCAGCCCCAGATACGCAGTATTTT

J: TRBJ2-3
D: .
size: .
V: TRBV7-9
CDR3: CASSSGGLTVLAQYF
DNA: TGTGCCAGCAGCTCAGGTGGCCTGACAGTCTTAGCGCAGTATTTT

J: TRBJ2-3
D: TRBD2
size: .
V: TRBV5-6
CDR3: CASSLLTSGGPDTQYF
DNA: TGTGCCAGCAGCTTACTTACTAGCGGGGGGCCAGATACGCAGTATTTT

J: TRBJ1-1
D: TRBD1
size: .
V: TRBV30
CDR3: CAWSVQGAPEAFF
DNA: TGTGCCTGGAGTGTACAGGGGGCGCCTGAAGCTTTCTTT

J: TRBJ1-4
D: .
size: .
V: TRBV19
CDR3: CASSIGVTNEKLFF
DNA: TGTGCCAGTAGTATCGGGGTCACTAATGAAAAACTGTTTTTT

J: TRBJ2-1
D: TRBD2
size: .
V: TRBV5-1
CDR3: CASSLAGTNNNEQFF
DNA: TGCGCCAGCAGCTTGGCCGGGACTAACAACAATGAGCAGTTCTTC

J: TRBJ2-1
D: TRBD2
size: .
V: TRBV7-8
CDR3: CASSYGLAGDEQFF
DNA: TGTGCCAGCAGCTACGGACTAGCTGGGGATGAGCAGTTCTTC

J: TRBJ2-5
D: TRBD2
size: few
V: TRBV2
CDR3: CASSGRLAGGNVETQYF
DNA: TGTGCCAGCAGCGGCAGACTAGCGGGGGGGAATGTGGAGACCCAGTACTTC

J: TRBJ2-5
D: .
size: .
V: TRBV19
CDR3: CASSPFHQETQYF
DNA: TGTGCCAGTAGTCCCTTCCACCAAGAGACCCAGTACTTC

J: TRBJ2-3
D: .
size: .
V: TRBV3-1/TRBV3-2
CDR3: CASSQGITDTLYF
DNA: TGTGCCAGCAGTCAGGGTATCACAGATACGCTGTATTTT

J: TRBJ1-2
D: .
size: .
V: TRBV7-9
CDR3: CASSPPIWGLDYGYTF
DNA: TGTGCCAGCAGCCCACCAATTTGGGGGCTAGACTATGGCTACACCTTC

J: TRBJ1-2
D: .
size: few
V: TRBV5-1
CDR3: CASSYGVEDGYTF
DNA: TGCGCCAGCAGCTATGGGGTGGAGGATGGCTACACCTTC

J: TRBJ2-5
D: TRBD2
size: .
V: TRBV18
CDR3: CASSPGSGALQETQYF
DNA: TGTGCCAGCTCACCTGGGAGCGGGGCCCTCCAAGAGACCCAGTACTTC

J: TRBJ2-2
D: TRBD1
size: .
V: TRBV9
CDR3: CASSPPGTGEVGELFF
DNA: TGTGCCAGCAGCCCCCCCGGGACAGGGGAAGTCGGGGAGCTGTTTTTT

J: TRBJ2-5
D: .
size: .
V: TRBV7-2
CDR3: CASSSRDSQETQYF
DNA: TGTGCCAGCAGCTCCCGGGACTCGCAAGAGACCCAGTACTTC

J: TRBJ1-5
D: .
size: .
V: TRBV28
CDR3: CASHGGSNQPQHF
DNA: TGTGCCAGCCACGGGGGTAGCAATCAGCCCCAGCATTTT

J: TRBJ2-2
D: TRBD1
size: .
V: TRBV24-1
CDR3: CATSDLRQGDPGELFF
DNA: TGTGCCACCAGTGATTTAAGACAGGGGGACCCCGGGGAGCTGTTTTTT

J: TRBJ2-3
D: .
size: few
V: TRBV28
CDR3: CASRLASTDTQYF
DNA: TGTGCCAGCAGGTTAGCGAGCACAGATACGCAGTATTTT

J: TRBJ1-1
D: .
size: .
V: TRBV3-1/TRBV3-2
CDR3: CASSPRRGNTEAFF
DNA: TGTGCCAGCAGCCCCAGGAGGGGGAACACTGAAGCTTTCTTT

J: TRBJ2-2
D: TRBD2
size: .
V: TRBV6-5
CDR3: CASSYGGGNTGELFF
DNA: TGTGCCAGCAGTTACGGCGGGGGGAACACCGGGGAGCTGTTTTTT

J: TRBJ2-1
D: TRBD2
size: .
V: TRBV6-5
CDR3: CASRLAGGNEQFF
DNA: TGTGCCAGTCGCCTAGCGGGGGGCAATGAGCAGTTCTTC

J: TRBJ1-2
D: .
size: .
V: TRBV6-5
CDR3: CASYYRANYGYTF
DNA: TGTGCCAGCTATTACAGGGCTAACTATGGCTACACCTTC

J: TRBJ2-3
D: TRBD2
size: once
V: TRBV7-6
CDR3: CASSLWSSGGNTDTQYF
DNA: TGTGCCAGCAGCTTATGGTCTAGCGGGGGGAACACAGATACGCAGTATTTT

J: TRBJ1-4
D: .
size: .
V: TRBV7-7
CDR3: CASSLAPLLPPEAIKNEKLFF
DNA: TGTGCTAGCAGCTTAGCACCTTTGCTTCCCCCCGAGGCGATCAAGAATGAAAAACTGTTTTTT

J: TRBJ2-5
D: TRBD1
size: .
V: TRBV6-2/TRBV6-3
CDR3: CASSYLQGARETQYF
DNA: TGTGCCAGCAGTTACTTACAGGGGGCGAGGGAGACCCAGTACTTC

J: TRBJ2-7
D: TRBD1
size: .
V: TRBV6-5
CDR3: CASGIRDRDYEQYF
DNA: TGTGCCAGCGGTATCCGGGACAGGGACTACGAGCAGTACTTC

J: TRBJ1-3
D: .
size: .
V: TRBV18
CDR3: CASSPGTTEVDFSGNTIYF
DNA: TGTGCCAGCTCACCAGGGACAACAGAAGTAGATTTCTCTGGAAACACCATATATTTT

J: TRBJ2-2
D: .
size: .
V: TRBV5-1
CDR3: CASSPGSGSNTGELFF
DNA: TGCGCCAGCAGCCCGGGCAGCGGCAGTAACACCGGGGAGCTGTTTTTT

J: TRBJ2-1
D: TRBD2
size: .
V: TRBV13
CDR3: CASSNSGGEVILGNEQFF
DNA: TGTGCCAGCAGCAACAGCGGGGGGGAAGTGATCCTGGGCAATGAGCAGTTCTTC

J: TRBJ2-3
D: TRBD1
size: once
V: TRBV29-1
CDR3: CSVELRGPSTDTQYF
DNA: TGCAGCGTTGAACTTAGGGGGCCTAGCACAGATACGCAGTATTTT

J: TRBJ2-2
D: TRBD2
size: .
V: TRBV4-3
CDR3: CASSPRSWAGGNTGELFF
DNA: TGCGCCAGCAGCCCCCGCTCTTGGGCGGGGGGGAACACCGGGGAGCTGTTTTTT

J: TRBJ2-3
D: .
size: once
V: TRBV10-3
CDR3: CASVEGATDTQYF
DNA: TGTGCCAGCGTAGAGGGAGCCACAGATACGCAGTATTTT

J: TRBJ2-7
D: .
size: few
V: TRBV7-2
CDR3: CASSRGPPARGDEQYF
DNA: TGTGCCAGCAGCAGGGGTCCTCCGGCCAGGGGCGACGAGCAGTACTTC

J: TRBJ1-3
D: .
size: .
V: TRBV18
CDR3: CASSPQGSGNTIYF
DNA: TGTGCCAGCTCACCTCAGGGGTCTGGAAACACCATATATTTT

J: TRBJ1-1
D: .
size: .
V: TRBV27
CDR3: CASSLSYNTEAFF
DNA: TGTGCCAGCAGTTTGTCCTATAACACTGAAGCTTTCTTT

J: TRBJ2-3
D: TRBD2
size: .
V: TRBV11-2
CDR3: CASSPRGGPLSSTDTQYF
DNA: TGTGCCAGCAGCCCCCGCGGGGGGCCACTCTCTAGCACAGATACGCAGTATTTT

J: TRBJ2-7
D: .
size: .
V: TRBV3-1/TRBV3-2
CDR3: CASSQRRDVSYEQYF
DNA: TGTGCCAGCAGCCAACGGCGGGACGTTTCCTACGAGCAGTACTTC

J: TRBJ1-2
D: .
size: few
V: TRBV10-3
CDR3: CAISEGPNSFGYGYTF
DNA: TGTGCCATCAGTGAAGGTCCGAACAGTTTTGGCTATGGCTACACCTTC

J: TRBJ1-1
D: TRBD1
size: .
V: TRBV19
CDR3: CASRTGQGMAEAFF
DNA: TGTGCCAGTAGAACAGGACAGGGGATGGCTGAAGCTTTCTTT

J: TRBJ1-2
D: .
size: .
V: TRBV5-8
CDR3: CASSLTVNYGYTF
DNA: TGTGCCAGCAGCTTGACAGTTAACTATGGCTACACCTTC

J: TRBJ2-1
D: TRBD1
size: .
V: TRBV9
CDR3: CASSGADRGISEQFF
DNA: TGTGCCAGCAGCGGCGCGGACAGGGGGATAAGTGAGCAGTTCTTC

J: TRBJ2-5
D: .
size: .
V: TRBV18
CDR3: CASSPRVYGVGAREETQYF
DNA: TGTGCCAGCTCACCGAGGGTTTACGGCGTGGGGGCCCGGGAAGAGACCCAGTACTTC

J: TRBJ2-3
D: TRBD2
size: once
V: TRBV7-2
CDR3: CASTFTGGWTDTQYF
DNA: TGTGCCAGCACCTTTACGGGGGGGTGGACAGATACGCAGTATTTT